A single sample is the source of the 8 T cell receptor beta chains below, sequenced in a study of blood T cell repertoires in COVID-19. TCRdb keeps only in-frame clones here, not all; method: immunoSEQ multiplex PCR. The sample has 30,000 to 40,000 clones; over 90% are singletons. Sequencing input: peripheral blood. These receptors all come from a male donor with active COVID-19.

The gene calls are TRBV10-3 and TRBJ1-2; D is ambiguous. The V gene lost 2 bases and the J gene lost 0 bases, with 7 bases spanning the gap. CDR1 is ENHRY and CDR2 is SYGVKD in the germline V gene. The CDR3 loop spans 14 amino acids. The DNA for the CDR3 is TGTGCCATCAGTGAGCGAACGGCTAACTATGGCTACACCTTC. It translates to CAISERTANYGYTF.

The chain has TRBV13 and TRBJ2-2; maybe TRBD2 (6 bases). The CDR3 extends over 17 amino acids. The germline CDR1 and CDR2 sequences are PRHDT and FYEKMQ (reference sequence). Trimming pared 8 bases from V and 2 bases from J, leaving 21 bases between. CDR3 amino acids: CASVGGVDTDNTGELFF. The CDR3 region has the DNA TGTGCCAGCGTCGGGGGAGTTGACACGGATAACACCGGGGAGCTGTTTTTT.

The chain joins TRBV11-2 to TRBJ1-6; TRBD1 aligns across 9 bases. Germline V CDR1 and CDR2: SGHAT, FQNNGV. CDR3 size: 19 residues. After removal of 1 base from V and 1 base from J, the junction contained 8 bases not matched to a gene. The CDR3 DNA reads TGTGCCAGCAGCTTAGGGAGAACAGGGGGCGAGTCCTATAATTCACCCCTCCACTTT. Translated: CASSLGRTGGESYNSPLHF.

The V and J genes are TRBV6-1 and TRBJ1-5; D remains unclear. The ends were cut back, 2 bases at V and 0 bases at J, with 5 bases in the middle. Germline CDR1 MNHNS, CDR2 SASEGT. The CDR3 totals 14 residues. The CDR3 DNA reads TGTGCCAGCAGTGAACAGTATAGCAATCAGCCCCAGCATTTT. Amino acid sequence: CASSEQYSNQPQHF.

The rearrangement links TRBV5-1 to TRBJ2-7, with TRBD2 matching 9 bases. In germline, CDR1 is SGHRS, CDR2 YFSETQ. The CDR3 has 16 residues. The trim removed 4 bases at V and 0 bases at J, leaving 8 bases unmatched. The CDR3 region has the DNA TGCGCCAGCAGCGTAGGACTAGCGCCGACCTCCTACGAGCAGTACTTC. Its protein product is CASSVGLAPTSYEQYF.

CDR3 amino acids: CASSPQDSVTGELFF. The CDR3 DNA sequence: TGTGCCAGTAGCCCCCAAGATTCAGTCACCGGGGAGCTGTTTTTT. The chain recombines TRBV19 with TRBJ2-2; D is unclear. The CDR3 has 15 amino acids. The V and J ends lost 6 bases and 4 bases respectively, with 15 bases between them. Germline CDR1 is LNHDA and CDR2 is SQIVND (reference sequence).

The rearrangement links TRBV10-1 to TRBJ2-7, with D possibly TRBD2 on 5 matching bases. The CDR3 spans 15 residues. V was shortened by 7 bases and J by 1 base, with 17 bases between the two germline ends. Germline loops: CDR1 WNHNN, CDR2 SYGVQD (reference sequence). The CDR3, as DNA: TGCGCCAGCACCATGAATCCCCGGGGATCCTACGAGCAGTACTTC. This sequence encodes CASTMNPRGSYEQYF.

The chain joins TRBV11-1 to TRBJ1-3; D ambiguous. Germline values: CDR1 SGHAT, CDR2 FQDESV (reference sequence). Trimming left V 2 bases short and J 5 bases short, with 13 bases between. The CDR3 has 15 amino acids. Here the CDR3 reads CASSLKVSTRNTIYF. CDR3 coding DNA: TGTGCCAGCAGCTTAAAAGTCTCGACACGAAACACCATATATTTT.